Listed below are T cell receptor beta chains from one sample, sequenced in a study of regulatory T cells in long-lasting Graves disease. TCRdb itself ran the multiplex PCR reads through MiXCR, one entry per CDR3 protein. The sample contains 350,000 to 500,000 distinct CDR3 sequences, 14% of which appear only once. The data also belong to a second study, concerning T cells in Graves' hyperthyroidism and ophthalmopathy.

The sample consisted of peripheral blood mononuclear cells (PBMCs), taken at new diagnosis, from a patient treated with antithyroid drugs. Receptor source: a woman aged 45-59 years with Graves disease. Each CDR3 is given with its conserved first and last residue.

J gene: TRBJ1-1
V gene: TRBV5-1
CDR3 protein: CASSSRTDMNTEAFF

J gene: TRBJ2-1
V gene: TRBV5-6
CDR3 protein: CASSLASGSGEQFF

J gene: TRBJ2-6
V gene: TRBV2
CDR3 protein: CASGDRGQFSGANVLTF

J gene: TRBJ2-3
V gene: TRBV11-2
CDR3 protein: CASSARRGTDTQYF

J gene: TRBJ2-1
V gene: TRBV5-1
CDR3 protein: CASSLERYSYNEQFF

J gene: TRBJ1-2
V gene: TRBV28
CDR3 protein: CASSLYRTGGYGYTF

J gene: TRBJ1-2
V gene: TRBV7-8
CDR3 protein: CASRLNGNGYTF

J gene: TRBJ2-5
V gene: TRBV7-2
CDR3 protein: CASRMTGGRETQYF

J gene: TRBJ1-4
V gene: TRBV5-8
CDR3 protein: CASSSGIGEKLFF

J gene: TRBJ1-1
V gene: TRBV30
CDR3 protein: CAWRGQGGNTEAFF

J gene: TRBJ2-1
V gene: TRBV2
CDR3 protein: CASSDATSGSLYEQFF

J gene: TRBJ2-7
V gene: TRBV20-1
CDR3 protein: CSASGQGAREQYF

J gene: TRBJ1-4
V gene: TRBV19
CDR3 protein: CASTRPGTGNEKLFF

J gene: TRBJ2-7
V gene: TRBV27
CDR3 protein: CASSLQGTSSYEQYF

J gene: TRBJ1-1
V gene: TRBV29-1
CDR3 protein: CSVANRGLGTEAFF